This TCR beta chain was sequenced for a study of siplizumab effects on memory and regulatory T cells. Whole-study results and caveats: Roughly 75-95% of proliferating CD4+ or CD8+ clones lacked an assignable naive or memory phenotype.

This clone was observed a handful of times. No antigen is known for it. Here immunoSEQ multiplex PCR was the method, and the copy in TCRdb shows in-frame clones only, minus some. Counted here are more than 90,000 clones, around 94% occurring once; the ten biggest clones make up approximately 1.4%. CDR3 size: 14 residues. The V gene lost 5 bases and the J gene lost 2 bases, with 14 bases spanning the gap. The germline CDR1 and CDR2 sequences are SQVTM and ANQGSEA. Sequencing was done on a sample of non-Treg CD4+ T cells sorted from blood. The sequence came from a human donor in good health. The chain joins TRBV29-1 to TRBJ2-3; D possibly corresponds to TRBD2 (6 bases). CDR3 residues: CSVTAGPPTDTQYF. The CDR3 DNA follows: TGCAGCGTTACGGCGGGACCACCCACAGATACGCAGTATTTT.